A single sample is the source of the 19 T cell receptor beta chains below, sequenced in a study of identical twins. TCRdb reanalysed the 5' RACE reads using MiXCR and keeps one entry per CDR3 protein. The table has some 270,000 distinct CDR3 sequences, about 9% seen once. The data also belong to a second study, concerning yellow fever vaccine responses in identical twins.

The source material was CD8+ T cells sorted from blood. The receptors shown here come from a woman in her late teens or twenties in good health.

The rearrangement joins TRBV29-1 to TRBJ2-7; no clear D. The CDR3 covers 13 residues. Trimming took 4 bases from V and 0 from J, leaving 10 bases between them. Germline V CDR1 and CDR2: SQVTM, ANQGSEA. The CDR3 region has the DNA TGCAGCGTTGTAGCTGGCAGCTCCTACGAGCAGTACTTC. Translated, it gives CSVVAGSSYEQYF.

The chain combines TRBV27 with TRBJ2-1; D gene unclear. V lost 3 bases and J lost 6, with 12 bases in between. The germline CDR1 and CDR2 sequences are MNHEY and SMNVEV (reference sequence). This CDR3 region has 14 residues. CDR3 nucleotides: TGTGCCAGCAGTTTCGGGTCCTGGGGCAATGAGCAGTTCTTC. Amino acids: CASSFGSWGNEQFF.

This chain links TRBV29-1 with TRBJ2-5, with 8 bases that match TRBD2. The CDR3 sequence is 14 residues long. V lost 0 bases, J lost 8 bases, and 8 bases stayed unmatched. The germline V gene has CDR1 SQVTM and CDR2 ANQGSEA. The CDR3 protein is CSVEDNTSGQTQYF. CDR3 DNA sequence: TGCAGCGTTGAAGATAACACTAGCGGCCAAACCCAGTACTTC.

This clonotype was seen a handful of times. V is TRBV9 and J is TRBJ2-1; no firm D call. V lost 3 bases, J lost 2 bases, and 3 bases lay in between. Germline loops: CDR1 SGDLS, CDR2 YYNGEE. The CDR3 covers 12 residues. The CDR3 protein is CASSDAYNEQFF. For the CDR3, the DNA is TGTGCCAGCAGCGACGCCTACAATGAGCAGTTCTTC.

This clonotype appeared a few times. The rearrangement joins TRBV25-1 to TRBJ2-7, with a weak D call TRBD2 (6 bases). The CDR3 extends over 14 amino acids. V was pared by 5 bases and J by 2 bases, with 13 bases between. CDR1 is MGHDK and CDR2 is SYGVNS in the germline V gene. DNA of the CDR3: TGTGCCAGCAGTTTCACGGGACTCGCCTACGAGCAGTACTTC. As protein: CASSFTGLAYEQYF.

This clonotype was counted only a few times. This chain connects TRBV7-8 to TRBJ2-7; D might be TRBD1 or TRBD2, each matching 6 bases. This CDR3 is built from 17 residues. Germline assignment: CDR1 SGHVS and CDR2 FQNEAQ. Trimming cost V 3 bases and J 0 bases, with 18 bases left between them. CDR3 sequence reads: CASSFPLRGPSSYEQYF. CDR3 bases: TGTGCCAGCAGCTTTCCCCTACGGGGGCCGAGCTCCTACGAGCAGTACTTC.

This clonotype occurred a few times. V usage is TRBV29-1 and J usage is TRBJ2-2; maybe TRBD2 (6 bases). The CDR3 consists of 14 residues. Germline V gene data show CDR1 as SQVTM and CDR2 as ANQGSEA. With 6 bases removed from V and 2 bases from J, the gap between germline ends came to 13 bases. The CDR3, as DNA: TGCAGCGTCCCGGGACTGGACAACACCGGGGAGCTGTTTTTT. It codes for CSVPGLDNTGELFF.

This clonotype was seen only a few times. This chain connects TRBV29-1 to TRBJ2-1; 8 positions agree with TRBD1. With V trimmed by 1 base and J by 4 bases, 12 bases remained unmatched. Germline lookup yields CDR1 SQVTM and CDR2 ANQGSEA. The CDR3 length is 17 residues. For the CDR3, the DNA is TGCAGCGTTGAAGGCCAGGGGGCGGCCAACTGGTACAATGAGCAGTTCTTC. This codes for CSVEGQGAANWYNEQFF.

This chain connects TRBV27 to TRBJ2-3; tentative D call: TRBD1 (5 bases). The CDR3 is 15 residues long. The V gene's germline CDR1 is MNHEY and CDR2 SMNVEV (reference sequence). V shed 3 bases and J shed 3 bases, with 13 bases lying between them. This CDR3 reads CASSLGLPRTDTQYF. The CDR3 DNA is TGTGCCAGCAGTTTGGGGCTCCCGAGGACAGATACGCAGTATTTT.

In this sample, this clonotype turned up many times. DNA for the CDR3: TGTGCCAGCTCACTAGACAGGGGCAAAAACATTCAGTACTTC. It specifies CASSLDRGKNIQYF. V is TRBV18 and J is TRBJ2-4, with 8 positions matching TRBD1. The trim removed 4 bases at V and 3 bases at J, leaving 2 bases unmatched. This CDR3 comprises 14 residues. Germline V CDR1 and CDR2: KGHSH, LQKENI.

This clonotype showed up just a few times. This chain links TRBV6-2 or TRBV6-3 with TRBJ2-7; D might be TRBD2 (5 bases). From germline, CDR1 is MNHEY and CDR2 SVGEGT. The CDR3 loop spans 12 amino acids. V was shortened by 4 bases and J by 9 bases, with 13 bases between the two germline ends. The CDR3, as DNA: TGTGCCAGCAGTTCCACCGGGGAAAGGCAGTACTTC. As protein: CASSSTGERQYF.

The table lists this clonotype with many counts. V usage is TRBV12-3 or TRBV12-4 and J usage is TRBJ2-2; tentative D call: TRBD1 (5 bases). The CDR3 covers 16 residues. Trimming cost V 6 bases and J 6 bases, with 20 bases left between them. This chain's CDR3 is CASSSLSGWGAGELFF. The CDR3, as DNA: TGTGCCAGCAGCTCACTGTCAGGGTGGGGTGCCGGGGAGCTGTTTTTT.

This clonotype was picked up a small number of times. The CDR3 sequence is CASSLGGLAGSEQFF. CDR3 nucleotides: TGTGCCAGCAGCTTGGGGGGACTAGCGGGGAGTGAGCAGTTCTTC. This chain links TRBV7-9 with TRBJ2-1; 13 nucleotides align to TRBD2. CDR1 and CDR2 (germline): SEHNR, FQNEAQ (reference sequence). The V gene end was trimmed by 3 bases and the J gene end by 9 bases; junction bases not matched to a gene: 5. The CDR3 is made up of 15 amino acids.

The genes are TRBV11-2 and TRBJ2-3; D unresolved. The CDR3 covers 16 residues. Trimming removed 1 base from V and 0 bases from J, with 11 bases in between. CDR1 and CDR2 (germline): SGHAT, FQNNGV. The CDR3 reads CASSLVSQTSTDTQYF. The CDR3, as DNA: TGTGCCAGCAGCTTAGTCAGCCAAACAAGCACAGATACGCAGTATTTT.

The CDR3 sequence: CASLFHGRGGTDEQFF. CDR3 DNA: TGTGCCAGCCTTTTTCATGGGAGGGGGGGGACCGATGAGCAGTTCTTC. V usage is TRBV27 and J usage is TRBJ2-1, with D perhaps TRBD2 (7 bases). V was cut by 8 bases and J by 8 bases, with 25 bases left in between. From germline, CDR1 is MNHEY and CDR2 SMNVEV (reference sequence). The CDR3 totals 16 residues.

This clonotype was seen more than once but under ten times. The gene calls are TRBV7-6 and TRBJ2-7; 7 nucleotides agree with TRBD1. This CDR3 has 13 amino acids. Germline-derived CDR1 and CDR2 are SGHVS and FNYEAQ. With 0 bases clipped from V and 4 bases from J, the junction kept 0 bases outside the gene matches. The CDR3 bases are TGTGCCAGCAGCTTAGCCAGGGGGTACGAGCAGTACTTC. Protein: CASSLARGYEQYF. The complete variable domain, with remaining parts taken from reference TRBV7-6 and TRBJ2-7, reads GAGVSQSPRYKVTKRGQDVALRCDPISGHVSLYWYRQALGQGPEFLTYFNYEAQQDKSGLPNDRFSAERPEGSISTLTIQRTEQRDSAMYRCASSLARGYEQYFGPGTRLTVT.

This clonotype was picked up a small number of times. The chain combines TRBV7-9 with TRBJ2-6, with D perhaps TRBD1 (6 bases). Trimming stripped 10 bases from V and 4 bases from J, with 14 bases between. The CDR3 runs 14 residues. Per germline, CDR1 SEHNR and CDR2 FQNEAQ (reference sequence). CDR3 coding DNA: TGTGCCAACTTGGGGGCTCTGGGGGCCAACGTCCTGACTTTC. Encoded protein: CANLGALGANVLTF.

This sequence joins TRBV11-2 and TRBJ2-1, with no clear D. Germline CDR1 and CDR2: SGHAT and FQNNGV. Trimming left V 5 bases short and J 5 bases short, with 7 bases between. There are 12 residues in the CDR3. The CDR3 coding sequence is TGTGCCAGCAGCCCCCTTAACAATGAGCAGTTCTTC. It encodes CASSPLNNEQFF.

This clonotype has more than one count but fewer than ten. This chain connects TRBV7-8 to TRBJ2-5; 10 bases fit TRBD1. CDR1 is SGHVS, CDR2 FQNEAQ, per germline. Germline trimming cut 5 bases from V and 4 bases from J; bases unmatched to any gene: 7. The CDR3 runs 15 residues. The CDR3 nucleotides read TGTGCCAGCAGCCTCCGGGACAGGGGAACAGAGACCCAGTACTTC. This translates into CASSLRDRGTETQYF.